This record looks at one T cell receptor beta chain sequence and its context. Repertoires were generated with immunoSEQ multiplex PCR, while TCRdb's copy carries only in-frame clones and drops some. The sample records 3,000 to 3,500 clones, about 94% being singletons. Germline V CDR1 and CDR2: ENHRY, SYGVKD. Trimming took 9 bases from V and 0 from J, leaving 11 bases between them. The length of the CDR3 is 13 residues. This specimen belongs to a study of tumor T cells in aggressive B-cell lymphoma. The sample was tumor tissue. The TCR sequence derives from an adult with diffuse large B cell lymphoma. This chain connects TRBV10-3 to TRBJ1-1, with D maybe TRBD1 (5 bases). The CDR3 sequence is CAMAETVNTEAFF. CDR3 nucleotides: TGTGCCATGGCCGAGACAGTGAACACTGAAGCTTTCTTT.